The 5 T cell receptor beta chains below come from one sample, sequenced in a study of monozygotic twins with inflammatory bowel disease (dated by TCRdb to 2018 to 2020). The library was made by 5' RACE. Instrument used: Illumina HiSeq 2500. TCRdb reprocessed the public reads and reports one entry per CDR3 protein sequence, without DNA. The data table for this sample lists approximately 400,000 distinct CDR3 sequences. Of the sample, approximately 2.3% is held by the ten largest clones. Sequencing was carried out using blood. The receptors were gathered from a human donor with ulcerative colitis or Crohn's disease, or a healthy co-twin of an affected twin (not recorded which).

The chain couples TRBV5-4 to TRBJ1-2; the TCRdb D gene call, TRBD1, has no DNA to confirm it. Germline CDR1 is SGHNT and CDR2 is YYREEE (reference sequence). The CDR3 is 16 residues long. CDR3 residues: CASSAGQGAIEGGYTF.

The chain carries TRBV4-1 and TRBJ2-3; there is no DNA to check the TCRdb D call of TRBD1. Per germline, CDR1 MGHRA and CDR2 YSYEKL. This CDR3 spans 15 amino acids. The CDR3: CASSQTGTVTDTQYF.

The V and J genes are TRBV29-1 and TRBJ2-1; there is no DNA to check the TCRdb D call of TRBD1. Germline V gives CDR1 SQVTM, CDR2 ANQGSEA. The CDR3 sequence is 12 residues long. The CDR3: CSVTAGANEQFF.

The CDR3 loop is CASSPDRVAYF. This chain links TRBV7-9 with TRBJ2-7; the TCRdb call, TRBD1, lacks DNA for checking. The germline V gene has CDR1 SEHNR and CDR2 FQNEAQ (reference sequence). The CDR3 runs to 11 residues.

The chain's CDR3 is CASSLRPQGEAFF. V usage is TRBV3-1 and J usage is TRBJ1-1; there is no DNA to check the TCRdb D call of TRBD1. The CDR3 covers 13 residues. In germline, CDR1 is LGHDT, CDR2 YNNKEL (reference sequence).